This TCR beta chain is drawn from a study of T cells in Graves' hyperthyroidism and ophthalmopathy. Researchers amplified the TCR beta CDR3 regions from RNA transcripts. HTBI primers were the set used in a first-round RT-PCR of the TCR CDR3. One entry per CDR3 protein results from TCRdb running MiXCR on the multiplex PCR reads. This sample has 350,000 to 450,000 distinct CDR3 sequences, with over 12% found just once. This clonotype was observed a handful of times. The sample taken for sequencing was blood. The TCR sequence derives from a man aged 45-65 years with Graves' ophthalmopathy.

The CDR3 sequence: CAISDLEGAGELFF. As DNA, the CDR3 is TGTGCCATCAGTGATCTAGAAGGGGCCGGGGAGCTGTTTTTT. The chain has TRBV10-3 and TRBJ2-2; possibly TRBD1 for D (5 bases). The V end was cut by 3 bases, the J end by 6 bases, with 11 bases between. Per the germline V gene, CDR1 is ENHRY and CDR2 is SYGVKD. The CDR3 runs 14 residues.